The T cell receptor (beta chain) described here comes from a study of read filtering for tumor transcriptome and immune sequencing. V lost 2 bases and J lost 3; bases outside the gene matches: 8. Germline V CDR1 and CDR2: SQVTM, ANQGSEA. The CDR3 totals 15 residues. This library used about 360 ng RNA and molecular barcoded adaptors spanning alpha/delta and beta/gamma chains. From the reads, TCRdb called clonotypes with MiXCR, one entry per CDR3 protein. The data hold 37,000 or so distinct CDR3 sequences, with roughly 13% observed a single time. This clonotype showed up just a few times. This TCR was sampled from a donor at least 40 years old with multiple myeloma. V gene TRBV29-1 combines with J gene TRBJ2-3; 7 bases align to TRBD1. Sequenced: a population of CD138-negative cells sorted from bone marrow. In nucleotides, the CDR3 is TGCAGCGTTGAATCGGGCAGGGGGTGGACAGATACGCAGTATTTT. Translation gives CSVESGRGWTDTQYF.